This record looks at one TCR beta chain sequence and its context. Its antigen is currently unknown. Trimming shortened V by 6 bases and J by 1 base, and 10 bases separated the two germline ends. Per germline, CDR1 LNHDA and CDR2 SQIVND (reference sequence). This CDR3 is 15 amino acids long. This sample is part of a study of vaccination effects on CD4 cells after COVID-19. The study, taken as a whole, reports: The study got few convalescent patients and did not collect any early post-infection timepoints.

Clones were read by immunoSEQ multiplex PCR, and TCRdb kept only the in-frame ones, dropping some. The sample contains roughly 30,000 clones, over 70% of which appear only once. Expansion with viral peptide pools was applied to antigen-specific CD4+ T cells by the ViraFEST assay prior to sequencing. After more than 8 days in culture, the CD4+ T cells were isolated. Recipients of the vaccine had no prior SARS-CoV-2 infection and negative nucleocapsid antibodies. The specimen was CD4+ T cells from PBMCs cultured with SARS-CoV-2 spike peptides, collected before COVID-19 vaccination. The V gene is TRBV19, the J gene TRBJ2-6; D remains unclear. The source of this sequence is a human donor who received a COVID-19 vaccine. The CDR3 sequence: CASSLSGSGANVLTF. The CDR3 coding sequence is TGTGCCAGTAGCCTAAGTGGGTCTGGGGCCAACGTCCTGACTTTC.